This entry features one TCR beta chain sequence. Its antigen remains unknown. Unmatched junction bases numbered 9, after V lost 2 bases and J lost 7 bases. CDR1 SGHNT and CDR2 YYREEE come from the germline V gene (reference sequence). The CDR3 has 15 amino acids. This record belongs to a study of cytomegalovirus exposure and HLA in healthy donors. Points from the study as a whole: Most TCR sequences were rare, but some public TCRs occurred in many donors. The study listed approximately 160 cytomegalovirus-associated TCR beta chains.

Here immunoSEQ multiplex PCR was the method, and the copy in TCRdb shows in-frame clones only, minus some. The sample lists more than 130,000 clones, around 88% occurring once. The clonotype was recovered from a woman between 18 and 29 years old in good health and CMV-seropositive. This chain uses TRBV5-4 with TRBJ1-2; 9 nucleotides align to TRBD1. Sequencing input: PBMCs. Here the CDR3 DNA reads TGTGCCAGCAGCTTAATAAGGACAGGGGCGGGTGGCTACACCTTC. Protein: CASSLIRTGAGGYTF.